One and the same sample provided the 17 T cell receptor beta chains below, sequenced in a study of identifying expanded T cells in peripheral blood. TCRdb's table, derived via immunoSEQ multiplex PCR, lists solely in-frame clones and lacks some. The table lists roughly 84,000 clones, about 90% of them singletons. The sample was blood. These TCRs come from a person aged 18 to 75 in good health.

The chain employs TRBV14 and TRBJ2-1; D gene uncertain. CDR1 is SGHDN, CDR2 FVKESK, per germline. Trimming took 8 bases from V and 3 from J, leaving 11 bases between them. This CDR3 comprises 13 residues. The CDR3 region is CASGPYDYNEQFF. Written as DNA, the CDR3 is TGTGCCAGCGGGCCCTACGACTACAATGAGCAGTTCTTC.

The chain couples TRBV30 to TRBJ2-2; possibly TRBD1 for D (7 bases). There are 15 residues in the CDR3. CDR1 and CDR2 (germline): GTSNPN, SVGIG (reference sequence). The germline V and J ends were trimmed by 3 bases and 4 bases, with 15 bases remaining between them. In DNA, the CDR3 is TGTGCCTGGAGCCCCCGGAGGGGGCGCACCGGGGAGCTGTTTTTT. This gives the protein CAWSPRRGRTGELFF. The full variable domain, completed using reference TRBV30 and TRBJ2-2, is SQTIHQWPATLVQPVGSPLSLECTVEGTSNPNLYWYRQAAGRGLQLLFYSVGIGQISSEVPQNLSASRPQDRQFILSSKKLLLSDSGFYLCAWSPRRGRTGELFFGEGSRLTVL.

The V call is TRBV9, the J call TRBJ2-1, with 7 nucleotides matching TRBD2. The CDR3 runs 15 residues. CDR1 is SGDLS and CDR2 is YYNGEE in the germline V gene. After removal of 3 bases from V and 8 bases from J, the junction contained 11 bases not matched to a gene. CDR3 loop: CASSAPGLSSYEQFF. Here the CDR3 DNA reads TGTGCCAGCAGCGCCCCGGGACTATCATCATATGAGCAGTTCTTC.

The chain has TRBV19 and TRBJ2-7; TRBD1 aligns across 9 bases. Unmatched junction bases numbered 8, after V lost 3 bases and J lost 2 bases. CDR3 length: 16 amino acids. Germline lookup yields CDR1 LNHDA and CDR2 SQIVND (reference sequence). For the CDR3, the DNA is TGTGCCAGTAGTATTTATGGGGGACAGGGTCCCTACGAGCAGTACTTC. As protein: CASSIYGGQGPYEQYF. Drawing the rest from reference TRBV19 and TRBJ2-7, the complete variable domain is DGGITQSPKYLFRKEGQNVTLSCEQNLNHDAMYWYRQDPGQGLRLIYYSQIVNDFQKGDIAEGYSVSREKKESFPLTVTSAQKNPTAFYLCASSIYGGQGPYEQYFGPGTRLTVT.

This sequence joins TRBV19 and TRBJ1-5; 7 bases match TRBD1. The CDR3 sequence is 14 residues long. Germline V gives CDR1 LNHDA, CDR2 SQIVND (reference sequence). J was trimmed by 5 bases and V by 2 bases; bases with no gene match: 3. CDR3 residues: CASSIKGGDQPQHF. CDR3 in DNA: TGTGCCAGTAGTATAAAAGGGGGCGATCAGCCCCAGCATTTT.

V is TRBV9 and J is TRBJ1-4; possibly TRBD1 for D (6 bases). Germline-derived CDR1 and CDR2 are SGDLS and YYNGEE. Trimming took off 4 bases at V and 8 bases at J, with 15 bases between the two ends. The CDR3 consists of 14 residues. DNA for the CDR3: TGTGCCAGCAGCCTAGCAGGGGTAGGAGAAAAACTGTTTTTT. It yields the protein CASSLAGVGEKLFF.

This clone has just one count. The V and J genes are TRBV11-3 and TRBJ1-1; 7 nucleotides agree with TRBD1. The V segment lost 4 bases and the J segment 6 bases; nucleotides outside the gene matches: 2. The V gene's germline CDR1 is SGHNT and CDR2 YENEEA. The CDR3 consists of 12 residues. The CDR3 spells CASSSGTAEAFF. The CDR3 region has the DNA TGTGCCAGCAGCTCAGGGACAGCTGAAGCTTTCTTT.

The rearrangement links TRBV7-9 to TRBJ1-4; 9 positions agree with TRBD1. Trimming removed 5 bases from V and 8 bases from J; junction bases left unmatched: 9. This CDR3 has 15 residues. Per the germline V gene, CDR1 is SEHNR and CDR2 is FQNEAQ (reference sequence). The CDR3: CASSPRGQGGEKLFF. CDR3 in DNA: TGTGCCAGCAGCCCCCGGGGACAGGGAGGCGAAAAACTGTTTTTT.

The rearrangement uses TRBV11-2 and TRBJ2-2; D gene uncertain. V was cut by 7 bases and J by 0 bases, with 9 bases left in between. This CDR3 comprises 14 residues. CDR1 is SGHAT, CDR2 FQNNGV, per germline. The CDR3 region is CASMTVANTGELFF. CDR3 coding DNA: TGTGCCAGCATGACGGTCGCGAACACCGGGGAGCTGTTTTTT.

CDR3 in DNA: TGTGCCAGCAGCCCCTTATCAGGGGCCACTGAAGCTTTCTTT. Translated: CASSPLSGATEAFF. The chain recombines TRBV7-9 with TRBJ1-1; D might be TRBD1 (6 bases). The CDR3 runs 14 residues. V was clipped by 5 bases and J by 4 bases, with 14 bases between them. In germline, CDR1 is SEHNR, CDR2 FQNEAQ (reference sequence).

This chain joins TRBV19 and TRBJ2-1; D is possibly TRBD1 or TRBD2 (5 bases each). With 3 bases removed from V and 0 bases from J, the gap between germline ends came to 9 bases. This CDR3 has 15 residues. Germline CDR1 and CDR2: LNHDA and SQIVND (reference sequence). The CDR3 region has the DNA TGTGCCAGTAGTATGGCAGGGAGCTCCTACAATGAGCAGTTCTTC. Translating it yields CASSMAGSSYNEQFF.

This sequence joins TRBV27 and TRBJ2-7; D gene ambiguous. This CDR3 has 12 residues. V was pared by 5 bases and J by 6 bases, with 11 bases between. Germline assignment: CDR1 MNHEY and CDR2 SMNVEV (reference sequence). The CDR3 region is CASSLPMGEQYF. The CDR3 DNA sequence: TGTGCCAGCAGTCTCCCCATGGGCGAGCAGTACTTC.

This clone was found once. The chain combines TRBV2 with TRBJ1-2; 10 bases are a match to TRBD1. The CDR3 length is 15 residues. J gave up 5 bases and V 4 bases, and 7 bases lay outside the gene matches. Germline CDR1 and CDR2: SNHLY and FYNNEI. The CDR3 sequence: CASSGQGAIGYGYTF. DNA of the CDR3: TGTGCCAGCAGTGGACAGGGGGCAATAGGGTATGGCTACACCTTC.

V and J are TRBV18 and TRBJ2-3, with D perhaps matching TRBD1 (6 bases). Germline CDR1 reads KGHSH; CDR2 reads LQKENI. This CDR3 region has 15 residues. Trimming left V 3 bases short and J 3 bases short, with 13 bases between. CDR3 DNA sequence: TGTGCCAGCTCACCGCCGTCACAGGGTACAGATACGCAGTATTTT. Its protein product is CASSPPSQGTDTQYF.

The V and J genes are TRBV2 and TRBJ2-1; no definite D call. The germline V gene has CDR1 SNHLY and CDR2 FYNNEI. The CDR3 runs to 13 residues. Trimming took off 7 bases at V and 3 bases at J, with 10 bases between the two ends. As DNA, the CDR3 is TGTGCCAGCACATTGGGTAACTACAATGAGCAGTTCTTC. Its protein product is CASTLGNYNEQFF.

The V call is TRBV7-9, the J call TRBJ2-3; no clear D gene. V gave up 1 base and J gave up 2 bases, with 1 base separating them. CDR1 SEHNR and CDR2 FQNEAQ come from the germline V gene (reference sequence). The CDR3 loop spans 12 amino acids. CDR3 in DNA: TGTGCCAGCAGCTTAGACACAGATACGCAGTATTTT. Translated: CASSLDTDTQYF. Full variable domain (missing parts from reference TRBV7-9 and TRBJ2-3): DTGVSQNPRHKITKRGQNVTFRCDPISEHNRLYWYRQTLGQGPEFLTYFQNEAQLEKSRLLSDRFSAERPKGSFSTLEIQRTEQGDSAMYLCASSLDTDTQYFGPGTRLTVL.

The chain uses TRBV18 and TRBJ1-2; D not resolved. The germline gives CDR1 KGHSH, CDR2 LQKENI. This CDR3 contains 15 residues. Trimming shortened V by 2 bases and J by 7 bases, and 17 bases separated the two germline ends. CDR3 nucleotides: TGTGCCAGCTCACCAGAGCAGATTCTCACGGCTGGCTACACCTTC. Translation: CASSPEQILTAGYTF.